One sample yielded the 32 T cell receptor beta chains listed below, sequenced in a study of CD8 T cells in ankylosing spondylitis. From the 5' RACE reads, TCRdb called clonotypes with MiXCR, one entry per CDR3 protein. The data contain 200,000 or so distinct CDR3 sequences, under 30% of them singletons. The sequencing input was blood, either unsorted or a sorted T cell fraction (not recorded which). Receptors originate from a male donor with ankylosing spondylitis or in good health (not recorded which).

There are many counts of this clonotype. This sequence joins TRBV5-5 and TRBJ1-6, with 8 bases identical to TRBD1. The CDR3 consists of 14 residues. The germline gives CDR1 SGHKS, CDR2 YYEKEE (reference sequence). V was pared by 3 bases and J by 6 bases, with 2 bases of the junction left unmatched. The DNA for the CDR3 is TGTGCCAGCAGCTCCGACAGGGGTAATTCACCCCTCCACTTT. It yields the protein CASSSDRGNSPLHF. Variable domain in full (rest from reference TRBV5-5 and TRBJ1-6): DAGVTQSPTHLIKTRGQQVTLRCSPISGHKSVSWYQQVLGQGPQFIFQYYEKEERGRGNFPDRFSARQFPNYSSELNVNALLLGDSALYLCASSSDRGNSPLHFGNGTRLTVT.

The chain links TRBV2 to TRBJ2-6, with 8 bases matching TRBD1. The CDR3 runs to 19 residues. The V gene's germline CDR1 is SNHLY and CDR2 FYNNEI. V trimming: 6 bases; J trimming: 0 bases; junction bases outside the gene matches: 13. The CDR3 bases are TGTGCCAGCAGCCGAGGACAGGGAATAATTCACTCTGGGGCCAACGTCCTGACTTTC. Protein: CASSRGQGIIHSGANVLTF.

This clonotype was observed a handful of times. The CDR3 protein is CASRRGGEETQYF. The DNA for the CDR3 is TGTGCCAGCAGACGGGGGGGGGAAGAGACCCAGTACTTC. The rearrangement uses TRBV2 and TRBJ2-5, with 8 bases that match TRBD2. This CDR3 is 13 amino acids long. The germline V gene has CDR1 SNHLY and CDR2 FYNNEI. V was clipped by 6 bases and J by 3 bases; unmatched bases: 3.

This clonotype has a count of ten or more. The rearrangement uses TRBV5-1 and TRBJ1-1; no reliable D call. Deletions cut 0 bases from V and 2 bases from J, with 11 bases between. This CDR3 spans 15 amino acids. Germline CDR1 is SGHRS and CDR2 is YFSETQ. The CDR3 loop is CASSLVAGKNTEAFF. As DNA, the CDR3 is TGCGCCAGCAGCTTGGTCGCCGGAAAAAACACTGAAGCTTTCTTT.

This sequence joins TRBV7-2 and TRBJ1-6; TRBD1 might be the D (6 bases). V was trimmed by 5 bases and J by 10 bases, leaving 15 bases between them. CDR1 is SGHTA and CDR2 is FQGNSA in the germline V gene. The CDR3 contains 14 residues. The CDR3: CASSIGRGQSPLHF. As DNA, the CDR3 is TGTGCCAGCAGCATTGGCAGGGGCCAGTCACCCCTCCACTTT.

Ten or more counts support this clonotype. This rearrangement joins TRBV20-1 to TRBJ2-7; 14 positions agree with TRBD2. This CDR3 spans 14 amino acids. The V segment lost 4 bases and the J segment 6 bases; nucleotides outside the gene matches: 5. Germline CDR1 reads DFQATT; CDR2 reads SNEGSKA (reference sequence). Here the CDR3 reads CSATGLAGEVEQYF. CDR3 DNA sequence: TGCAGTGCTACGGGACTAGCGGGAGAGGTCGAGCAGTACTTC.

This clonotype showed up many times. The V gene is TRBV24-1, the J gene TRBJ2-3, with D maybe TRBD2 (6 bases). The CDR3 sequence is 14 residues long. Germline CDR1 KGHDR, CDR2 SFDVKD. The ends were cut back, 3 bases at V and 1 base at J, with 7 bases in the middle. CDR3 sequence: CATSDRRGTDTQYF. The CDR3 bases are TGTGCCACCAGTGATAGGAGGGGCACAGATACGCAGTATTTT.

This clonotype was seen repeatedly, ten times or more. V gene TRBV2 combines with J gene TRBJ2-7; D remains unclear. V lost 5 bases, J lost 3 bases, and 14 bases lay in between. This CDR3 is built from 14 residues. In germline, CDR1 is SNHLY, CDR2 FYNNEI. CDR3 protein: CASSKRGSLYEQYF. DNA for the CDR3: TGTGCCAGCAGTAAAAGAGGTTCCCTCTACGAGCAGTACTTC.

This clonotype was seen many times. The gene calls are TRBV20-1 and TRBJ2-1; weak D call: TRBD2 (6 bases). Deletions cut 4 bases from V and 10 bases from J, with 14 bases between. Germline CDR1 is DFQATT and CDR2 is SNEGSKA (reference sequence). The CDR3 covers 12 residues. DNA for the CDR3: TGCAGTGCTACTTCGGAGGGGCCCGAGCAGTTCTTC. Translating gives CSATSEGPEQFF.

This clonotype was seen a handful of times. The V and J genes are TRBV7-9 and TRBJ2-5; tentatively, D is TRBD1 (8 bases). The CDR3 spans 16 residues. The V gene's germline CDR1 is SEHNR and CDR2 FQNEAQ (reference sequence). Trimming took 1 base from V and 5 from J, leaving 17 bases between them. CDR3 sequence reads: CASSLERDRSQETQYF. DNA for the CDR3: TGTGCCAGCAGCTTAGAGCGGGACAGGAGCCAGGAGACCCAGTACTTC.

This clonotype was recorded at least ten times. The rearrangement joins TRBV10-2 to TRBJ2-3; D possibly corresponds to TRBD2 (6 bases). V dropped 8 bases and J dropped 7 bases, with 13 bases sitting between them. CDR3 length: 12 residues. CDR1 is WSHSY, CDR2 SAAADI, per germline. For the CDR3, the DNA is TGCGCCAGCGGGGACTCTTCCCATACGCAGTATTTT. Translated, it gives CASGDSSHTQYF.

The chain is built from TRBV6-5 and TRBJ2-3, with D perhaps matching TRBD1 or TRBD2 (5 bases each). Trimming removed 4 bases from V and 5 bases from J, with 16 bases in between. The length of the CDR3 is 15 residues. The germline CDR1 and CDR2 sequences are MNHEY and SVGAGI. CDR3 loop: CASSWDGHLKDTQYF. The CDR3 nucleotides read TGTGCCAGCAGTTGGGACGGGCATCTTAAAGATACGCAGTATTTT.

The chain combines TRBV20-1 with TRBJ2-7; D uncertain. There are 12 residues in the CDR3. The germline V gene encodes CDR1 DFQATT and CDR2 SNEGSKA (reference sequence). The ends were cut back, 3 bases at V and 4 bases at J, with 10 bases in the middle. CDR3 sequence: CSARGKGYEQYF. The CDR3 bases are TGCAGTGCTAGGGGGAAGGGTTACGAGCAGTACTTC.

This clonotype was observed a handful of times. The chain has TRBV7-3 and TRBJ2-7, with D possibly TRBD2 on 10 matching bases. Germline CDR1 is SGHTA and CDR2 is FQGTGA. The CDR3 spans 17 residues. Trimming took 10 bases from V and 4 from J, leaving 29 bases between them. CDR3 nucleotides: TGTGCCATAACGGGGGACAGGGCCACTAGCGGGATGTACGAGCAGTACTTC. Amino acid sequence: CAITGDRATSGMYEQYF.

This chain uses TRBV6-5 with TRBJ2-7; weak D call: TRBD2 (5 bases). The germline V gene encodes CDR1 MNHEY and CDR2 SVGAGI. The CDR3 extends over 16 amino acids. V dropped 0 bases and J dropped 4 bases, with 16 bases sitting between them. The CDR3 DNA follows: TGTGCCAGCAGTTACTCGAGAACCGGAGGAGGTTACGAGCAGTACTTC. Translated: CASSYSRTGGGYEQYF.

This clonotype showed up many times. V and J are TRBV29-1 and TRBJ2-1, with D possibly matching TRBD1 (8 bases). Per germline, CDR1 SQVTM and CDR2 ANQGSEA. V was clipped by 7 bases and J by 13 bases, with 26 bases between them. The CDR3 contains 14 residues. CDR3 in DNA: TGCAGCGGAGGACAGGGAGAAGCGGGACCGGTTCAGTTCTTC. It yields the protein CSGGQGEAGPVQFF.

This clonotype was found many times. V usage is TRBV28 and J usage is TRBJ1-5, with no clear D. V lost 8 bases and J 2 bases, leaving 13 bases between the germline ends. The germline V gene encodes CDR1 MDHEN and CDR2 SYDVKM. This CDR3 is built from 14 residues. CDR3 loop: CASATFGGNQPQHF. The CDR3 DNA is TGTGCCAGCGCTACTTTTGGGGGCAATCAGCCCCAGCATTTT.

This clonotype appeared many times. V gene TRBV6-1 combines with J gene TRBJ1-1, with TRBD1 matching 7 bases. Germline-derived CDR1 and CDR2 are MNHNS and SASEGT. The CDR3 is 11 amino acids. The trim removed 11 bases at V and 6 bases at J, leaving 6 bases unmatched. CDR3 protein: CAGSTGAEAFF. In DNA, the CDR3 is TGTGCCGGATCAACAGGGGCTGAAGCTTTCTTT.

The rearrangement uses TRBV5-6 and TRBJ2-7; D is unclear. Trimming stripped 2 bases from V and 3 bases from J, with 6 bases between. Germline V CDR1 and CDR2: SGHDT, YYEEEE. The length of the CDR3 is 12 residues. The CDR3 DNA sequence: TGTGCCAGCAGCTTACCCGGCTACGAGCAGTACTTC. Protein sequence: CASSLPGYEQYF.

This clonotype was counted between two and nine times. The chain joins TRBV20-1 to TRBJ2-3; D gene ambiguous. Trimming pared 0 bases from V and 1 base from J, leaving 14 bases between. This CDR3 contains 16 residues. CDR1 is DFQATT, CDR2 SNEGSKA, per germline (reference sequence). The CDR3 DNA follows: TGCAGTGCTAGAGACCTGATAGAATCGGGCACAGATACGCAGTATTTT. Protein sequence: CSARDLIESGTDTQYF.

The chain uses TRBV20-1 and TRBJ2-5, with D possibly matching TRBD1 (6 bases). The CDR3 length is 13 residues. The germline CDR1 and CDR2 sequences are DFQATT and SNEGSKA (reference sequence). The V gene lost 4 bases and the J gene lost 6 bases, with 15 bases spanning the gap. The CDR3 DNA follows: TGCAGTGCTAACCTTAACAGGGAAAAGACCCAGTACTTC. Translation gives CSANLNREKTQYF.

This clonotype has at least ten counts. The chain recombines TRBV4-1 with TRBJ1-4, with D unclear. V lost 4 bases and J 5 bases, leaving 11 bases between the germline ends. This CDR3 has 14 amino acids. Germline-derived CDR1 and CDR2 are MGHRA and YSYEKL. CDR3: CASSLSSVNEKLFF. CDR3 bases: TGCGCCAGCAGCCTGAGCAGCGTCAATGAAAAACTGTTTTTT.

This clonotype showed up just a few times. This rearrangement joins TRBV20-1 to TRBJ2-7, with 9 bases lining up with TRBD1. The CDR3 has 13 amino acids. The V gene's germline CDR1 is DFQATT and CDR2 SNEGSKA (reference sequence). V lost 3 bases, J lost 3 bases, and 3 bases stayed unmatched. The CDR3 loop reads CSARGTGIYEQYF. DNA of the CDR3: TGCAGTGCTAGGGGGACAGGGATCTACGAGCAGTACTTC.

CDR3 sequence reads: CASSYSIGGPGYTF. CDR3 coding DNA: TGTGCCAGCAGTTACTCGATAGGGGGACCTGGCTACACCTTC. The chain carries TRBV6-5 and TRBJ1-2, with a tentative D call TRBD1 (6 bases). This CDR3 contains 14 residues. CDR1 and CDR2 (germline): MNHEY, SVGAGI. Trimming removed 0 bases from V and 7 bases from J, with 12 bases in between.

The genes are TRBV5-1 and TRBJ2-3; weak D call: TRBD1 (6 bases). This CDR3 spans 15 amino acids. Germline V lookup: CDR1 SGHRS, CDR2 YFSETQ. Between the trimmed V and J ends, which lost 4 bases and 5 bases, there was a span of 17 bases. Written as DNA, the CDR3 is TGCGCCAGCAGCCGGGCAGGGGCTGAAGGAGATACGCAGTATTTT. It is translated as CASSRAGAEGDTQYF.

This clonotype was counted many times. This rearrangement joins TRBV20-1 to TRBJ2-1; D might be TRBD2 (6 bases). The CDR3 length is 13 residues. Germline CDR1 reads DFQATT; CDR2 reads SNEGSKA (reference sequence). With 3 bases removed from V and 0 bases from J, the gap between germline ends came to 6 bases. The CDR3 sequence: CSASGGSYNEQFF. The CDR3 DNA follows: TGCAGTGCTAGCGGGGGCTCCTACAATGAGCAGTTCTTC.

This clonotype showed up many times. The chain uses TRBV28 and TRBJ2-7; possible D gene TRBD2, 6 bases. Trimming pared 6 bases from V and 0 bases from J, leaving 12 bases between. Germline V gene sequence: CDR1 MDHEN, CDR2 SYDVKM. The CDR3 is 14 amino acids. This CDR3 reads CASSTGGSSYEQYF. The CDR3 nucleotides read TGTGCCAGCAGCACCGGGGGAAGCTCCTACGAGCAGTACTTC.

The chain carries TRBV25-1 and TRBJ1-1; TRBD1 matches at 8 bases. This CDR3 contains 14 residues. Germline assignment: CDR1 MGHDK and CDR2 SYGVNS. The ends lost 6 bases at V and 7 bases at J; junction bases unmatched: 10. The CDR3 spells CASRVADRGGEAFF. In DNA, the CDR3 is TGTGCCAGCAGAGTCGCAGACAGGGGAGGTGAAGCTTTCTTT.

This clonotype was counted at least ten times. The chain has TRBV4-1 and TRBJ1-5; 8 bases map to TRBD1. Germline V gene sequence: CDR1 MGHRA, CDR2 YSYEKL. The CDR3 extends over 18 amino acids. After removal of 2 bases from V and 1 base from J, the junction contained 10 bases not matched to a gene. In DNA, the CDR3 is TGCGCCAGCAGCCAATATCTGCAGGGGGCAGGGAGCAATCAGCCCCAGCATTTT. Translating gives CASSQYLQGAGSNQPQHF.

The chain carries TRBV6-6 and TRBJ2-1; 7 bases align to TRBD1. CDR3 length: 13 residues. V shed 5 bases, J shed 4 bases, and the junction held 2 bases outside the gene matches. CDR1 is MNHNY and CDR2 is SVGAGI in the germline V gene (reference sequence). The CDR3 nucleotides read TGTGCCAGCAGTGGACAGGATTACAATGAGCAGTTCTTC. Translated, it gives CASSGQDYNEQFF.

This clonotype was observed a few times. CDR3: CASSFPAGTQYF. CDR3 DNA: TGTGCCAGCAGTTTCCCGGCTGGGACGCAGTATTTT. J is TRBJ2-3 and V is TRBV12-3 or TRBV12-4; no reliable D call. V lost 3 bases, J lost 9 bases, and 10 bases lay in between. This CDR3 has 12 amino acids.

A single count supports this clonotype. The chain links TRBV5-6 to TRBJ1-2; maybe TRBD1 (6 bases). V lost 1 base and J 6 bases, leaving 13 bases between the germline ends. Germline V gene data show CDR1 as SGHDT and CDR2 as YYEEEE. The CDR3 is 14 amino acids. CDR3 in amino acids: CASSLRNRVDGYTF. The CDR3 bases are TGTGCCAGCAGCTTGCGGAACAGGGTGGATGGCTACACCTTC. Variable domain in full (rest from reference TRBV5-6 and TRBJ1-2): DAGVTQSPTHLIKTRGQQVTLRCSPKSGHDTVSWYQQALGQGPQFIFQYYEEEERQRGNFPDRFSGHQFPNYSSELNVNALLLGDSALYLCASSLRNRVDGYTFGSGTRLTVV.